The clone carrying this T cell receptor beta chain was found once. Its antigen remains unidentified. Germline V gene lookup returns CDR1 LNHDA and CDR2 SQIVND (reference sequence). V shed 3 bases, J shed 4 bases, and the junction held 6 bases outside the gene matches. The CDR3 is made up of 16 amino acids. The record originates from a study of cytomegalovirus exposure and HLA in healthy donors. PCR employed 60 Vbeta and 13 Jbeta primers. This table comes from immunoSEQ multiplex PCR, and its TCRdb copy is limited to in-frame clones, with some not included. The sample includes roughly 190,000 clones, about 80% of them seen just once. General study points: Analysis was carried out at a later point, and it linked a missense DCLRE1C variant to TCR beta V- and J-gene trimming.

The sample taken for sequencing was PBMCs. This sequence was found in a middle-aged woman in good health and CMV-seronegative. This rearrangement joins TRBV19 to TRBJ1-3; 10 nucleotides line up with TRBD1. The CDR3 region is CASSMAPGQGGNTIYF. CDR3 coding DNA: TGTGCCAGTAGTATGGCGCCGGGACAGGGGGGAAACACCATATATTTT.